A selection of T cell receptor beta chains follows, all from one sample in a study of T cells after yellow fever vaccination. Via MiXCR, TCRdb re-called the 5' RACE reads, giving one row per CDR3 protein. This sample has 450,000 to 650,000 distinct CDR3 sequences, with 13% found just once. The material was PBMCs, obtained on the day of the yellow fever booster vaccination. The receptors come from a man in his thirties or forties who received the YFV17D yellow fever vaccine. Both conserved end residues are part of each CDR3. The order of the fields is V gene, D gene, clone size, J gene, CDR3 DNA, CDR3 protein. A D gene is named only where the DNA matches it firmly. The size entry is marked missing in some rows and otherwise reads once, few, many or a size class.

V: TRBV6-1
D: -
size: few
J: TRBJ1-3
DNA: TGTGCCAGCAGGCGGAGAGGGTCTGGAAACACCATATATTTT
CDR3: CASRRRGSGNTIYF

V: TRBV7-8
D: -
size: few
J: TRBJ2-7
DNA: TGTGCCAGCAGCTTAGGTTTTCAGTACGAGCAGTACTTC
CDR3: CASSLGFQYEQYF

V: TRBV4-3
D: -
size: -
J: TRBJ2-3
DNA: TGCGCCAGCAGCCAAGGAGTGGCGGCTGCTACTCAGTATTTT
CDR3: CASSQGVAAATQYF

V: TRBV20-1
D: -
size: -
J: TRBJ1-3
DNA: TGCAGTGCAAGCTCAGACTCTGGAAACACCATATATTTT
CDR3: CSASSDSGNTIYF

V: TRBV20-1
D: TRBD1
size: many
J: TRBJ2-3
DNA: TGCAGTGCTAGAGGAGTGTACAGGGGGCGCACAGATACGCAGTATTTT
CDR3: CSARGVYRGRTDTQYF

V: TRBV18
D: -
size: -
J: TRBJ2-3
DNA: TGTGCCAGCTCACTGACCCTGGGGACAGATACGCAGTATTTT
CDR3: CASSLTLGTDTQYF

V: TRBV7-2
D: TRBD1
size: many
J: TRBJ2-7
DNA: TGTGCCAGCAGCTTAGGAGGGACAGGGGCCTACGAGCAGTACTTC
CDR3: CASSLGGTGAYEQYF

V: TRBV7-9
D: -
size: many
J: TRBJ2-7
DNA: TGTGCCAGCAGCAGACACCTCTCCTACGAGCAGTACTTC
CDR3: CASSRHLSYEQYF

V: TRBV25-1
D: TRBD2
size: few
J: TRBJ2-1
DNA: TGTGCCAGCAGTGAATTAGCCGGGACTAGCGGGATATTTGAGCAGTTCTTC
CDR3: CASSELAGTSGIFEQFF

V: TRBV27
D: -
size: few
J: TRBJ1-5
DNA: TGTGCCAGCAGTTGGGGGAGTAGTCAGCCCCAGCATTTT
CDR3: CASSWGSSQPQHF

V: TRBV5-5
D: TRBD2
size: -
J: TRBJ2-3
DNA: TGTGCCAGCAGCTTGGCCTCTGGCCTAGCGGGAGATACGCAGTATTTT
CDR3: CASSLASGLAGDTQYF

V: TRBV29-1
D: TRBD1
size: -
J: TRBJ1-3
DNA: TGCAGCGGTACAGGGGAGGTCGAAAACACCATATATTTT
CDR3: CSGTGEVENTIYF

V: TRBV5-4
D: TRBD2
size: few
J: TRBJ2-1
DNA: TGTGCCAGCAGCTGGGGGGAGGGCCCCTACAATGAGCAGTTCTTC
CDR3: CASSWGEGPYNEQFF

V: TRBV10-3
D: TRBD2
size: few
J: TRBJ2-3
DNA: TGTGCCATCAGTCCCGGGACTAGCGTTCCGGGAGATACGCAGTATTTT
CDR3: CAISPGTSVPGDTQYF

V: TRBV5-1
D: -
size: -
J: TRBJ2-7
DNA: TGCGCCAGCAGCTTTACCGGATCGGGGGACGAGCAGTACTTC
CDR3: CASSFTGSGDEQYF

V: TRBV10-3
D: -
size: -
J: TRBJ2-7
DNA: TGTGCCATCAAGGCGGGCGATGCCTACGAGCAGTACTTC
CDR3: CAIKAGDAYEQYF

V: TRBV20-1
D: TRBD2
size: few
J: TRBJ2-5
DNA: TGCAGTGCTACAGTCAGACTAGCGGGAGAGAGGGAGACCCAGTACTTC
CDR3: CSATVRLAGERETQYF

V: TRBV29-1
D: -
size: -
J: TRBJ2-2
DNA: TGCAGCGTCCTACCGGGGAGCAACACCGGGGAGCTGTTTTTT
CDR3: CSVLPGSNTGELFF